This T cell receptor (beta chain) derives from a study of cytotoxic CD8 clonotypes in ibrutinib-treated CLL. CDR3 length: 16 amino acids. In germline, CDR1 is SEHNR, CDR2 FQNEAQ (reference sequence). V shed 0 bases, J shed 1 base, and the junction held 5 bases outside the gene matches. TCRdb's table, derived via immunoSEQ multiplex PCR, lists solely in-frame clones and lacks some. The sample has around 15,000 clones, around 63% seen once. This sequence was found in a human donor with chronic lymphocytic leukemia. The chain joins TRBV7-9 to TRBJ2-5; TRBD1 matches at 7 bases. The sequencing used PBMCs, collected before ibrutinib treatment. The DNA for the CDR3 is TGTGCCAGCAGCTTAGCTCGACCAGGGGGCCAAGAGACCCAGTACTTC. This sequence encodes CASSLARPGGQETQYF.